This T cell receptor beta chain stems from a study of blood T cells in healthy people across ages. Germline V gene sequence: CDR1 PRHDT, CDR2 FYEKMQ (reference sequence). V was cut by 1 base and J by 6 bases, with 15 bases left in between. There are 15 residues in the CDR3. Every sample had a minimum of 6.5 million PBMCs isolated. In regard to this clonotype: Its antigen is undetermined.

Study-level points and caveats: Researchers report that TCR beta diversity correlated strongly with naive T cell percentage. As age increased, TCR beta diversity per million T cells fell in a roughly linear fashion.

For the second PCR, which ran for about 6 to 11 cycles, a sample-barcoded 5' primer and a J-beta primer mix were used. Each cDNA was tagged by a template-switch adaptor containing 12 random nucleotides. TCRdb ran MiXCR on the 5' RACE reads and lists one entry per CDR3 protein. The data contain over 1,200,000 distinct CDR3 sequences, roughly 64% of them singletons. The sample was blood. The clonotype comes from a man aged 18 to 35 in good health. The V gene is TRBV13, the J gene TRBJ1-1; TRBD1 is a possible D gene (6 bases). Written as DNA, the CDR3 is TGTGCCAGCAGCTTAGTGGCAGGGGCTAAGGCTGAAGCTTTCTTT. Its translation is CASSLVAGAKAEAFF. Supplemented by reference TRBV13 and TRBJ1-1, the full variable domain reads AAGVIQSPRHLIKEKRETATLKCYPIPRHDTVYWYQQGPGQDPQFLISFYEKMQSDKGSIPDRFSAQQFSDYHSELNMSSLELGDSALYFCASSLVAGAKAEAFFGQGTRLTVV.